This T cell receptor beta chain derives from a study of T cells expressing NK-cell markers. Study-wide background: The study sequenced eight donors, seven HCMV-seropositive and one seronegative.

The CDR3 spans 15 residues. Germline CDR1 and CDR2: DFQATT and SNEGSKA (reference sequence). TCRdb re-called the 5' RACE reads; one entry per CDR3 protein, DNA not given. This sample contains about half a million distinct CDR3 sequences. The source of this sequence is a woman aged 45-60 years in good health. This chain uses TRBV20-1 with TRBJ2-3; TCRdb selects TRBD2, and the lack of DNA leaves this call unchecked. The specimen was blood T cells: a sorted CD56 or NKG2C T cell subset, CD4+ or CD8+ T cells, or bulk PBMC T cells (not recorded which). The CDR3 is CSARVGSGLTDTQYF.